A selection of T cell receptor beta chains follows, all from one sample in a study of CD8 T cells in Susac syndrome. TCRdb recomputed calls from the immunoSEQ multiplex PCR reads with MiXCR, one row per CDR3 protein. The data contain fewer than 200,000 distinct CDR3 sequences, 93% of them singletons. The sample consisted of CD4+ T cells from PBMCs. These receptors all come from a human donor in good health. Both conserved end residues are part of each CDR3. Each record gives: V gene, CDR3 length, clone size, D gene, J gene, CDR3 protein, CDR3 DNA. The D gene is left open where the match is weak. Rows give clone size only sometimes, using once, few, many, or a class for an expanded clone.

v_call: TRBV30; cdr3_length: 15; clone_size: -; d_call: TRBD2; j_call: TRBJ2-1; cdr3_aa: CAWRASGRSYNEQFF; cdr3_nt: TGTGCCTGGAGGGCTAGCGGAAGATCCTACAATGAGCAGTTCTTC
v_call: TRBV27; cdr3_length: 15; clone_size: -; d_call: -; j_call: TRBJ1-3; cdr3_aa: CASSFNLKAGNTIYF; cdr3_nt: TGTGCCAGCAGTTTCAACCTAAAGGCGGGAAACACCATATATTTT
v_call: TRBV6-1; cdr3_length: 15; clone_size: once; d_call: -; j_call: TRBJ1-5; cdr3_aa: CASRSGNSANQPQHF; cdr3_nt: TGTGCCAGCAGATCAGGGAATTCGGCCAATCAGCCCCAGCATTTT
v_call: TRBV5-6; cdr3_length: 14; clone_size: -; d_call: -; j_call: TRBJ2-5; cdr3_aa: CASSLRPAAETQYF; cdr3_nt: TGTGCCAGCAGCTTGCGTCCCGCCGCTGAGACCCAGTACTTC
v_call: TRBV20-1; cdr3_length: 13; clone_size: -; d_call: -; j_call: TRBJ1-5; cdr3_aa: CSAGAGSNQPQHF; cdr3_nt: TGCAGTGCGGGGGCAGGGTCCAATCAGCCCCAGCATTTT
v_call: TRBV7-2; cdr3_length: 14; clone_size: -; d_call: TRBD2; j_call: TRBJ2-5; cdr3_aa: CASSLVLAANSQYF; cdr3_nt: TGTGCCAGCAGCTTAGTTCTAGCGGCCAACTCCCAGTACTTC
v_call: TRBV5-1; cdr3_length: 13; clone_size: -; d_call: -; j_call: TRBJ1-1; cdr3_aa: CASSLNAPSEAFF; cdr3_nt: TGCGCCAGCAGCTTGAACGCGCCAAGCGAAGCTTTCTTT
v_call: TRBV18; cdr3_length: 13; clone_size: -; d_call: TRBD1; j_call: TRBJ1-1; cdr3_aa: CASSHGQDTEAFF; cdr3_nt: TGTGCCAGCTCACACGGACAGGACACTGAAGCTTTCTTT
v_call: TRBV30; cdr3_length: 18; clone_size: -; d_call: -; j_call: TRBJ1-1; cdr3_aa: CAWSVLNFQGPGASEAFF; cdr3_nt: TGTGCCTGGAGTGTTTTGAATTTTCAAGGGCCGGGGGCCTCTGAAGCTTTCTTT
v_call: TRBV3-1; cdr3_length: 13; clone_size: -; d_call: -; j_call: TRBJ1-2; cdr3_aa: CASSQAVGYGYTF; cdr3_nt: TGTGCCAGCAGCCAAGCCGTGGGCTATGGCTACACCTTC
v_call: TRBV4-1; cdr3_length: 17; clone_size: -; d_call: -; j_call: TRBJ1-2; cdr3_aa: CASSQDPGKAANYGYTF; cdr3_nt: TGCGCCAGCAGCCAAGATCCCGGAAAGGCAGCTAACTATGGCTACACCTTC
v_call: TRBV3-1; cdr3_length: 12; clone_size: -; d_call: -; j_call: TRBJ2-1; cdr3_aa: CASSQVEDEQFF; cdr3_nt: TGTGCCAGCAGCCAAGTAGAGGATGAGCAGTTCTTC
v_call: TRBV29-1; cdr3_length: 10; clone_size: -; d_call: -; j_call: TRBJ2-3; cdr3_aa: CSVDHGTHYF; cdr3_nt: TGCAGCGTTGACCACGGGACCCACTATTTT
v_call: TRBV2; cdr3_length: 10; clone_size: -; d_call: -; j_call: TRBJ2-3; cdr3_aa: CASRSETQYF; cdr3_nt: TGTGCCAGCAGGTCTGAAACGCAGTATTTT
v_call: TRBV6-6; cdr3_length: 16; clone_size: -; d_call: TRBD1; j_call: TRBJ1-5; cdr3_aa: CASSDHGQGSNQPQHF; cdr3_nt: TGTGCCAGCAGTGACCACGGACAGGGCAGCAATCAGCCCCAGCATTTT
v_call: TRBV20-1; cdr3_length: 14; clone_size: -; d_call: -; j_call: TRBJ2-1; cdr3_aa: CSAEDRGSYNEQFF; cdr3_nt: TGCAGTGCGGAAGACAGAGGGTCCTACAATGAGCAGTTCTTC
v_call: TRBV6-6; cdr3_length: 12; clone_size: few; d_call: -; j_call: TRBJ2-7; cdr3_aa: CATTTGRYEQYF; cdr3_nt: TGTGCCACTACGACAGGGAGGTACGAGCAGTACTTC
v_call: TRBV5-1; cdr3_length: 14; clone_size: -; d_call: TRBD1; j_call: TRBJ2-7; cdr3_aa: CASSMDREGYEQYF; cdr3_nt: TGCGCCAGCAGCATGGACAGGGAAGGCTACGAGCAGTACTTC
v_call: TRBV5-1; cdr3_length: 15; clone_size: -; d_call: -; j_call: TRBJ1-5; cdr3_aa: CASRFGVNSNQPQHF; cdr3_nt: TGCGCCAGCAGGTTTGGGGTTAATAGCAATCAGCCCCAGCATTTT
v_call: TRBV6-2/TRBV6-3; cdr3_length: 14; clone_size: -; d_call: -; j_call: TRBJ1-1; cdr3_aa: CASSYNTVGAEAFF; cdr3_nt: TGTGCCAGCAGTTACAATACGGTGGGTGCTGAAGCTTTCTTT
v_call: TRBV3-1; cdr3_length: 15; clone_size: -; d_call: -; j_call: TRBJ2-7; cdr3_aa: CASSQGNLGPYEQYF; cdr3_nt: TGTGCCAGCAGCCAAGGAAACTTGGGGCCCTACGAGCAGTACTTC
v_call: TRBV18; cdr3_length: 14; clone_size: -; d_call: -; j_call: TRBJ2-3; cdr3_aa: CASSRGVGTDTQYF; cdr3_nt: TGTGCCAGCTCTCGAGGGGTGGGCACAGATACGCAGTATTTT
v_call: TRBV6-2/TRBV6-3; cdr3_length: 14; clone_size: -; d_call: TRBD1; j_call: TRBJ2-3; cdr3_aa: CASSYGQGTDTQYF; cdr3_nt: TGTGCCAGCAGTTATGGACAGGGCACAGATACGCAGTATTTT
v_call: TRBV20-1; cdr3_length: 13; clone_size: once; d_call: -; j_call: TRBJ2-5; cdr3_aa: CSANRANQETQYF; cdr3_nt: TGCAGTGCTAACAGGGCGAACCAAGAGACCCAGTACTTC
v_call: TRBV5-1; cdr3_length: 15; clone_size: -; d_call: -; j_call: TRBJ2-3; cdr3_aa: CASSLSVGEPGTQYF; cdr3_nt: TGCGCCAGCAGCTTGTCGGTGGGTGAGCCGGGTACGCAGTATTTT
v_call: TRBV7-2; cdr3_length: 13; clone_size: -; d_call: -; j_call: TRBJ2-1; cdr3_aa: CASSLVPGFEQFF; cdr3_nt: TGTGCCAGCAGCTTAGTCCCGGGATTTGAGCAGTTCTTC
v_call: TRBV14; cdr3_length: 15; clone_size: once; d_call: -; j_call: TRBJ1-2; cdr3_aa: CASSQSSPGAYGYTF; cdr3_nt: TGTGCCAGCAGCCAAAGCAGCCCTGGGGCCTATGGCTACACCTTC
v_call: TRBV5-1; cdr3_length: 14; clone_size: -; d_call: -; j_call: TRBJ2-7; cdr3_aa: CASSLAHGAYEQYF; cdr3_nt: TGCGCCAGCAGCTTGGCCCACGGAGCCTACGAGCAGTACTTC
v_call: TRBV19; cdr3_length: 17; clone_size: -; d_call: TRBD1; j_call: TRBJ2-5; cdr3_aa: CASSMWGVGTGEGTQYF; cdr3_nt: TGTGCCAGTAGTATGTGGGGGGTAGGGACAGGGGAAGGGACCCAGTACTTC
v_call: TRBV11-2; cdr3_length: 14; clone_size: -; d_call: -; j_call: TRBJ2-7; cdr3_aa: CASTSWRLAYEQYF; cdr3_nt: TGTGCCAGCACCTCCTGGCGATTAGCCTACGAGCAGTACTTC
v_call: TRBV4-2; cdr3_length: 16; clone_size: -; d_call: TRBD1; j_call: TRBJ1-3; cdr3_aa: CASSQHQDRVGNTIYF; cdr3_nt: TGTGCCAGCAGCCAACACCAGGACAGGGTGGGAAACACCATATATTTT
v_call: TRBV6-5; cdr3_length: 15; clone_size: -; d_call: -; j_call: TRBJ2-2; cdr3_aa: CASSPRATNTGELFF; cdr3_nt: TGTGCCAGCAGTCCCCGGGCCACGAACACCGGGGAGCTGTTTTTT
v_call: TRBV20-1; cdr3_length: 15; clone_size: once; d_call: -; j_call: TRBJ2-3; cdr3_aa: CSATRGGAKGDTQYF; cdr3_nt: TGCAGTGCTACAAGAGGGGGAGCTAAGGGAGATACGCAGTATTTT
v_call: TRBV20-1; cdr3_length: 13; clone_size: -; d_call: -; j_call: TRBJ2-7; cdr3_aa: CSAFDGLFLRQYF; cdr3_nt: TGCAGTGCATTTGATGGACTATTCTTGAGGCAGTACTTC
v_call: TRBV28; cdr3_length: 15; clone_size: -; d_call: TRBD1; j_call: TRBJ1-4; cdr3_aa: CASSRQGKANEKLFF; cdr3_nt: TGTGCCAGCAGTCGACAGGGAAAAGCGAATGAAAAACTGTTTTTT
v_call: TRBV9; cdr3_length: 15; clone_size: -; d_call: -; j_call: TRBJ1-1; cdr3_aa: CASSADQGFGTEAFF; cdr3_nt: TGTGCCAGCAGCGCAGACCAGGGTTTCGGAACTGAAGCTTTCTTT
v_call: TRBV27; cdr3_length: 17; clone_size: -; d_call: -; j_call: TRBJ1-2; cdr3_aa: CASSLSAGSLAPYGYTF; cdr3_nt: TGTGCCAGCAGTTTATCGGCGGGGTCCCTTGCCCCTTATGGCTACACCTTC
v_call: TRBV6-6; cdr3_length: 13; clone_size: -; d_call: -; j_call: TRBJ2-5; cdr3_aa: CASSYSYQETQYF; cdr3_nt: TGTGCCAGCAGTTACTCGTACCAAGAGACCCAGTACTTC
v_call: TRBV19; cdr3_length: 15; clone_size: -; d_call: TRBD2; j_call: TRBJ2-3; cdr3_aa: CASSRGTKLTDTQYF; cdr3_nt: TGTGCCAGTAGTAGAGGGACTAAACTCACAGATACGCAGTATTTT
v_call: TRBV5-1; cdr3_length: 16; clone_size: -; d_call: TRBD2; j_call: TRBJ2-5; cdr3_aa: CASSWGLAGGQETQYF; cdr3_nt: TGCGCCAGCAGCTGGGGACTAGCGGGGGGACAAGAGACCCAGTACTTC
v_call: TRBV6-5; cdr3_length: 12; clone_size: few; d_call: -; j_call: TRBJ1-1; cdr3_aa: CASSYPRAEAFF; cdr3_nt: TGTGCCAGCAGTTACCCCCGGGCTGAAGCTTTCTTT
v_call: TRBV5-1; cdr3_length: 16; clone_size: -; d_call: TRBD1; j_call: TRBJ1-3; cdr3_aa: CASSSTGGPSGNTIYF; cdr3_nt: TGCGCCAGCAGCTCAACAGGGGGCCCCTCTGGAAACACCATATATTTT
v_call: TRBV19; cdr3_length: 15; clone_size: -; d_call: -; j_call: TRBJ1-1; cdr3_aa: CASSISAGLGTEAFF; cdr3_nt: TGTGCCAGTAGTATATCGGCGGGACTGGGGACTGAAGCTTTCTTT
v_call: TRBV5-1; cdr3_length: 13; clone_size: once; d_call: TRBD2; j_call: TRBJ2-5; cdr3_aa: CASHLAGGETQYF; cdr3_nt: TGCGCCAGCCACCTAGCGGGTGGGGAGACCCAGTACTTC
v_call: TRBV23-1; cdr3_length: 16; clone_size: -; d_call: TRBD1; j_call: TRBJ2-2; cdr3_aa: CASSLGTGEGTGELFF; cdr3_nt: TGCGCCAGCAGTCTCGGGACAGGGGAAGGCACCGGGGAGCTGTTTTTT
v_call: TRBV7-2; cdr3_length: 13; clone_size: -; d_call: -; j_call: TRBJ1-2; cdr3_aa: CASRSAGAYGYTF; cdr3_nt: TGTGCCAGCAGATCGGCGGGAGCCTATGGCTACACCTTC
v_call: TRBV7-2; cdr3_length: 16; clone_size: -; d_call: TRBD1; j_call: TRBJ2-7; cdr3_aa: CASSLVGTGSPYEQYF; cdr3_nt: TGTGCCAGCAGCTTAGTTGGGACAGGGTCTCCCTACGAGCAGTACTTC
v_call: TRBV5-1; cdr3_length: 15; clone_size: few; d_call: -; j_call: TRBJ2-1; cdr3_aa: CASSLGGASYNEQFF; cdr3_nt: TGCGCCAGCAGCTTGGGGGGGGCCTCCTACAATGAGCAGTTCTTC
v_call: TRBV20-1; cdr3_length: 11; clone_size: -; d_call: -; j_call: TRBJ2-2; cdr3_aa: CSARKTGELFF; cdr3_nt: TGCAGTGCTAGAAAAACCGGGGAGCTGTTTTTT
v_call: TRBV7-2; cdr3_length: 16; clone_size: -; d_call: -; j_call: TRBJ2-1; cdr3_aa: CASSPAEGAPYNEQFF; cdr3_nt: TGTGCCAGCAGCCCGGCGGAGGGGGCCCCCTACAATGAGCAGTTCTTC
v_call: TRBV28; cdr3_length: 13; clone_size: -; d_call: -; j_call: TRBJ1-5; cdr3_aa: CASFRQFNQPQHF; cdr3_nt: TGTGCCAGTTTCCGACAGTTCAATCAGCCCCAGCATTTT
v_call: TRBV27; cdr3_length: 14; clone_size: -; d_call: -; j_call: TRBJ2-5; cdr3_aa: CASSFWGRQETQYF; cdr3_nt: TGTGCCAGCAGTTTTTGGGGGAGGCAAGAGACCCAGTACTTC
v_call: TRBV3-1; cdr3_length: 14; clone_size: -; d_call: -; j_call: TRBJ2-5; cdr3_aa: CASSQELESGTQYF; cdr3_nt: TGTGCCAGCAGCCAAGAACTAGAGTCAGGGACCCAGTACTTC
v_call: TRBV3-1; cdr3_length: 15; clone_size: -; d_call: -; j_call: TRBJ2-7; cdr3_aa: CASSQVGGRLYEQYF; cdr3_nt: TGTGCCAGCAGCCAAGTAGGCGGTCGACTGTACGAGCAGTACTTC
v_call: TRBV5-1; cdr3_length: 14; clone_size: few; d_call: -; j_call: TRBJ2-1; cdr3_aa: CASSSQSSYNEQFF; cdr3_nt: TGCGCCAGCAGCTCTCAGAGCTCCTACAATGAGCAGTTCTTC